This T cell receptor beta chain originates from a study of cytomegalovirus exposure and HLA in healthy donors. Study-level points and caveats: Another analysis was done later, and it associated approximately 18,000 TCR beta sequences with HLA alleles at 0.05 false discovery rate. Later analysis demonstrated an association between a missense DCLRE1C variant and TCR beta V- and J-gene trimming.

Of note for this clone: Its antigen remains unknown.

With 60 Vbeta and 13 Jbeta primers, the PCR was carried out. The assay was immunoSEQ multiplex PCR, and TCRdb's table has in-frame clones only and misses some. The sample carries 96,000 or so clones, about four fifths recorded once. CDR3 size: 14 residues. The germline V gene encodes CDR1 SQVTM and CDR2 ANQGSEA. The V end lost 5 bases, the J end lost 4 bases, and 15 bases lay between the germline ends. Sequences were obtained from PBMCs. The chain combines TRBV29-1 with TRBJ1-5; tentative D call: TRBD1 (6 bases). The sequence came from a woman in her 70s in good health and CMV-seropositive. CDR3 sequence (DNA): TGCAGCGTTTTAGCGGGGGGGCCGAATCAGCCCCAGCATTTT. It specifies CSVLAGGPNQPQHF.